Listed below are T cell receptor beta chains from one sample, sequenced in a study of regulatory T cells in long-lasting Graves disease. From the multiplex PCR reads, TCRdb called clonotypes with MiXCR, one entry per CDR3 protein. This repertoire shows about 470,000 distinct CDR3 sequences, about 22% found once; its top ten account for 7.1%. Specimen: peripheral blood mononuclear cells (PBMCs), collected when the disease was refractory, from a patient treated with antithyroid drugs. The receptor source for this set is a female donor with Graves disease. Both conserved end residues are trimmed from each CDR3.

v_gene	CDR3aa
TRBV28	ASSRQGRPNQPQH
TRBV20-1	SARDPQGPYEQY
TRBV7-2	ASRYDFEQY
TRBV7-2	ASSSQSGAPLATDTQY
TRBV25-1	ASSEDTGTGVSDEQF
TRBV19	ASSEGIYEQY
TRBV30	AWSINPLRVRGSNTEAF
TRBV2	ASRIAGYGYT
TRBV28	ASREGHYSYEQY
TRBV2	ASNLGIHSYEQY
TRBV3-1	ASSQDLRGEKNIQY
TRBV19	ASGDGNTEAF
TRBV28	ASSFFRGQGQPQH
TRBV19	ASRRPGQGVEKLF
TRBV6-2/TRBV6-3	ASSYLAGPGTGELF
TRBV24-1	ATSAQGTMGGGYT
TRBV11-3	ASSLDRGTGVCSNQPQH